A selection of T cell receptor beta chains follows, all from one sample in a study of T cell changes during pregnancy in multiple sclerosis. Sequencing used immunoSEQ multiplex PCR; TCRdb keeps in-frame clones, though not all of them. This sample has 33,000 or so clones, with roughly nine tenths found just once. The starting material was peripheral blood, obtained in the third trimester of pregnancy. Every receptor here comes from a female donor in good health, enrolled as a control in a pregnancy study. Each CDR3 is given with its conserved first and last residue. D genes are given only for firm matches. Clone size is given for some rows only: seen once, a few or many times, or a class if the clone is expanded.

v_gene	j_gene	d_gene	abundance	CDR3nt	CDR3aa
TRBV15	TRBJ1-2	TRBD1	.	TGTGCCACCAGCAGCCGGGACAGGGGCTCCATTGGCACCTTC	CATSSRDRGSIGTF
TRBV5-6	TRBJ2-2	.	.	TGTGCCAGCAGCTCCGACTCGACGACCGGGGAGCTGTTTTTT	CASSSDSTTGELFF
TRBV28	TRBJ2-3	.	.	TGTGCCAGCAGTTTATTGCGCCTAGTGGGCACAGATACGCAGTATTTT	CASSLLRLVGTDTQYF
TRBV9	TRBJ1-3	.	.	TGTGCCAGCAGCGTAGCGGGGTCGGATGGAAACACCATATATTTT	CASSVAGSDGNTIYF
TRBV5-1	TRBJ1-5	.	.	TGCGCCAGCCGAGTGAATCCAGGTCAGCCCCAGCATTTT	CASRVNPGQPQHF
TRBV29-1	TRBJ2-1	TRBD2	.	TGCAGCGTCACTAGCGGGGGCGAAGGTGAGCAGTTCTTC	CSVTSGGEGEQFF
TRBV5-1	TRBJ1-1	TRBD1	.	TGCGCCAGCAGCCTGGCAGGGGGCCGGACTGAAGCTTTCTTT	CASSLAGGRTEAFF
TRBV10-1	TRBJ1-2	.	once	TGCGCCAGCAGTGAGTCGGCCGGCGGAGGCTACACCTTC	CASSESAGGGYTF
TRBV7-8	TRBJ1-6	TRBD1	.	TGTGCCAGCAGCCCTGGACAGGGAGTGTCACCCCTCCACTTT	CASSPGQGVSPLHF
TRBV9	TRBJ2-3	TRBD2	once	TGTGCCAGCAGCCCTCCGTCGACTAGCGGGTCGGGTACGCAGTATTTT	CASSPPSTSGSGTQYF
TRBV7-2	TRBJ2-7	.	.	TGTGCCAGCAGCTTAGGGGGTAGCGCGTCCTACGAGCAGTACTTC	CASSLGGSASYEQYF
TRBV27	TRBJ1-4	.	.	TGTGCCAGCAGGCCGGAGATAAATGAAAAACTGTTTTTT	CASRPEINEKLFF
TRBV10-2	TRBJ2-3	.	.	TGCGCCAGCAGTGAATCGGTAGATACGCAGTATTTT	CASSESVDTQYF
TRBV11-2	TRBJ1-3	.	.	TGTGCCAGCAGCTTGGACAGCTCTGGAAACACCATATATTTT	CASSLDSSGNTIYF
TRBV7-2	TRBJ1-1	.	.	TGTGCCAGCAGCTTAAGAACAGGGTTGAACACTGAAGCTTTCTTT	CASSLRTGLNTEAFF
TRBV9	TRBJ1-2	.	.	TGTGCCAGCAGCGTAAGGGGGTATGGCTACACCTTC	CASSVRGYGYTF
TRBV9	TRBJ1-1	TRBD1	.	TGTGCCAGCAGCGGGACAGGGGAGAACACTGAAGCTTTCTTT	CASSGTGENTEAFF
TRBV29-1	TRBJ2-1	TRBD2	.	TGCAGCGCTGAAGGAGTAGCGGGAGATGAGCAGTTCTTC	CSAEGVAGDEQFF
TRBV7-9	TRBJ1-1	TRBD1	once	TGTGCCAGCAGCTTAGAAACAGGGGGGAGGACTGAAGCTTTCTTT	CASSLETGGRTEAFF
TRBV5-6	TRBJ1-1	.	few	TGTGCCAGCAGCTTGGAGAGGAACACTGAAGCTTTCTTT	CASSLERNTEAFF
TRBV11-2	TRBJ1-3	TRBD1	few	TGTGCCAGCAGCAGATCGACAGGGGGCACCTCTGGAAACACCATATATTTT	CASSRSTGGTSGNTIYF
TRBV27	TRBJ2-1	TRBD2	.	TGTGCCAGCAGTTCACTACTAGCGGGCCTCTACAATGAGCAGTTCTTC	CASSSLLAGLYNEQFF
TRBV4-1	TRBJ2-7	.	.	TGCGCCAGCAGCCAAGATTGGTGGCCTGCTCTGGAGCAGTACTTC	CASSQDWWPALEQYF
TRBV5-1	TRBJ1-4	.	.	TGCGCCAGCAGCTCGCGGGCGCCCGAGACTAATGAAAAACTGTTTTTT	CASSSRAPETNEKLFF
TRBV28	TRBJ1-4	TRBD1	.	TGTGCCAGTTGGCCAGGGGGCCCGGAACTGTTTTTT	CASWPGGPELFF
TRBV11-2	TRBJ2-3	TRBD2	.	TGTGCCAGCAGACGCCGCAGGGAGCGGGAGAGCACAGATACGCAGTATTTT	CASRRRRERESTDTQYF
TRBV2	TRBJ2-7	.	.	TGTGCCAGCAGAGGGGAGGTGATCTCCTACGAGCAGTACTTC	CASRGEVISYEQYF
TRBV7-8	TRBJ2-1	TRBD2	.	TGTGCCAGCAGCTCCGGGGTAGCGGGGAGCTCCTACAATGAGCAGTTCTTC	CASSSGVAGSSYNEQFF
TRBV9	TRBJ2-2	.	once	TGTGCCAGCAGCGTAGTCCCCGGCACCGGGGAGCTGTTTTTT	CASSVVPGTGELFF
TRBV19	TRBJ1-2	TRBD1	.	TGTGCCAGTAGAGACTCGGGACAGGGAACGATGTATGGCTACACCTTC	CASRDSGQGTMYGYTF
TRBV4-2	TRBJ1-2	TRBD1	.	TGTGCCAGCAGCCAAGGCCTGGACAGGGTGGGAGACTACTATGGCTACACCTTC	CASSQGLDRVGDYYGYTF
TRBV7-3	TRBJ2-7	TRBD2	.	TGTGCCAGCAGCTTAACCGCGGGGGTCTCCTACGAGCAGTACTTC	CASSLTAGVSYEQYF
TRBV6-6	TRBJ2-7	.	.	TGTGCCAGCAGTCAGGGACTTAACTACGAGCAGTACTTC	CASSQGLNYEQYF
TRBV6-5	TRBJ1-2	.	.	TGTGCCAGCAGTTACTTGGGTGGAGATGGCTACACCTTC	CASSYLGGDGYTF
TRBV5-1	TRBJ1-2	TRBD1	.	TGCGCCAGCAGTTACTACAGGGGGCGGTCCTATGGCTACACCTTC	CASSYYRGRSYGYTF
TRBV19	TRBJ2-5	.	.	TGTGCCAGTAGGGGGCCGACTTCCCAAGAGACCCAGTACTTC	CASRGPTSQETQYF
TRBV28	TRBJ1-5	TRBD1	.	TGTGCCAGTAACAGGGGAAATCAGCCCCAGCATTTT	CASNRGNQPQHF
TRBV18	TRBJ2-7	.	.	TGTGCCAGCTCAGAAGGGGCTTCCGTCGTTTACGAGCAGTACTTC	CASSEGASVVYEQYF
TRBV10-1	TRBJ2-5	TRBD2	.	TGCGCCAGCAGGCGCCCTCAGCGGGAGAGGGGGGGCCAAGAGACCCAGTACTTC	CASRRPQRERGGQETQYF
TRBV15	TRBJ2-7	.	.	TGTGCCACCAGCAGAGCTCGCGGTTACTACGAGCAGTACTTC	CATSRARGYYEQYF
TRBV9	TRBJ2-3	TRBD1	few	TGTGCCAGCAGCCCCGACAGGGGGTCGCAGTATTTT	CASSPDRGSQYF
TRBV4-3	TRBJ1-2	.	.	TGCGCCAGCAGCCAAGCAAGGGGAGGAGGCTACACCTTC	CASSQARGGGYTF
TRBV7-8	TRBJ2-5	TRBD1	.	TGTGCCAGCAGCCTATCCCGGACAGGGTTGACCCAGTACTTC	CASSLSRTGLTQYF
TRBV9	TRBJ1-6	.	.	TGTGCCAGCAGCGCACAGGACCCCTATAATTCACCCCTCCACTTT	CASSAQDPYNSPLHF
TRBV27	TRBJ2-3	.	.	TGTGCCAGCAGTCCATTCCCGGGGTCGTCTAGCACAGATACGCAGTATTTT	CASSPFPGSSSTDTQYF
TRBV19	TRBJ2-7	.	once	TGTGCCAGTAGTATAGACGAGGGGGACCAAGGGGAGCAGTACTTC	CASSIDEGDQGEQYF
TRBV7-2	TRBJ1-2	TRBD1	.	TGTGCCAGCAGCACGCAGGGGGCCTATGGCTACACCTTC	CASSTQGAYGYTF
TRBV4-3	TRBJ2-3	TRBD2	.	TGCGCCAGCAGCCCTAGCGGGGTGGGAGATACGCAGTATTTT	CASSPSGVGDTQYF
TRBV5-1	TRBJ2-7	.	.	TGCGCCAGCAGCTTGGACCGGGCCTACGAGCAGTACTTC	CASSLDRAYEQYF
TRBV19	TRBJ1-1	.	.	TGTGCCAGTAGTATAGTTGGAGGGAACACTGAAGCTTTCTTT	CASSIVGGNTEAFF
TRBV28	TRBJ2-7	TRBD1	.	TGTGCCAGCAGCAGGGACAGCACCTACGAGCAGTACTTC	CASSRDSTYEQYF
TRBV7-2	TRBJ2-2	.	.	TGTGCCAGCAGCCTACTGCGGGGGCCGGGCGGGGAGCTGTTTTTT	CASSLLRGPGGELFF
TRBV28	TRBJ1-6	.	.	TGTGCCAGCAGTTTGACGGGGAGCTCCTATAATTCACCCCTCCACTTT	CASSLTGSSYNSPLHF
TRBV30	TRBJ1-6	TRBD1	.	TGTGCCTGGAGTTCGGGACAGGGATTCTCCTCTAATTCACCCCTCCACTTT	CAWSSGQGFSSNSPLHF
TRBV6-5	TRBJ2-3	TRBD2	.	TGTGCCAGCAGTCCGACTAGCGGAGGGGCAGATACGCAGTATTTT	CASSPTSGGADTQYF
TRBV19	TRBJ2-6	.	.	TGTGCCAGTACCCTCGTCGCGCTTCCCCTGGCTGGGGCCAACGTCCTGACTTTC	CASTLVALPLAGANVLTF
TRBV30	TRBJ1-6	.	few	TGTGCCCGTGGAGGGGCAATGAATAATTCACCCCTCCACTTT	CARGGAMNNSPLHF